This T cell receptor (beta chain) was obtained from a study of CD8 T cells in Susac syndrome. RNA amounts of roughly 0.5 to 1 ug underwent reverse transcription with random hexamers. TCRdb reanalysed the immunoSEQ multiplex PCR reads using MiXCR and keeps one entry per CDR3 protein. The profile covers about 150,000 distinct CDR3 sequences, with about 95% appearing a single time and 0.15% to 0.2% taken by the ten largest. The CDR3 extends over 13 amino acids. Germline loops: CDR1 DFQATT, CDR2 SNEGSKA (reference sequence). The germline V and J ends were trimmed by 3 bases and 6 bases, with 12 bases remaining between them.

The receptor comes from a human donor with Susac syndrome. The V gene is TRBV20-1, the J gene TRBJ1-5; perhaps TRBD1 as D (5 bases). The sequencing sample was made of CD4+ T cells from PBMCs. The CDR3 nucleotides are TGCAGTGCTAGGGGGGAGCGGGGTCAGCCCCAGCATTTT. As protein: CSARGERGQPQHF.